This TCR beta chain comes out of a study of technical replicates of blood from several donors. Clones were sequenced by immunoSEQ multiplex PCR, and TCRdb holds only the in-frame ones, with some missing. The table has tens of thousands of clones, around 86% seen once. V lost 1 base and J lost 4, with 10 bases in between. Germline lookup yields CDR1 MGHRA and CDR2 YSYEKL. The CDR3 extends over 14 amino acids. Material for sequencing was PBMCs. The sequence derives from a human donor in good health. Some clones in this sample may be carry-over from other donors' samples. This chain joins TRBV4-1 and TRBJ2-5, with D hard to call. The CDR3 DNA follows: TGCGCCAGCAGCCAAGCTATTCTTGGAGAGACCCAGTACTTC. Its protein product is CASSQAILGETQYF.